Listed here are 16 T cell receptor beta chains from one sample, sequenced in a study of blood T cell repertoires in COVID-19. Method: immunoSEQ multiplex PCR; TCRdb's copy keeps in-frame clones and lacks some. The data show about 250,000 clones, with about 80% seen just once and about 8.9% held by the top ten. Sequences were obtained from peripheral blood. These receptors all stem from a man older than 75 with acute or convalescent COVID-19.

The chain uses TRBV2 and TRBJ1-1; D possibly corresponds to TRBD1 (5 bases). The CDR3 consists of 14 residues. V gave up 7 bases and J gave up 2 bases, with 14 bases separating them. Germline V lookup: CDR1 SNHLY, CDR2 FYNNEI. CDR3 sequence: CASNYQTVNTEAFF. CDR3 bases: TGTGCCAGCAATTACCAGACAGTTAACACTGAAGCTTTCTTT.

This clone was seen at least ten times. In nucleotides, the CDR3 is TGTGCCAGCAGCTGGCCCGAAGGCGGAACTAATGAAAAACTGTTTTTT. Translation gives CASSWPEGGTNEKLFF. The V and J genes are TRBV7-8 and TRBJ1-4; D not certain. V was pared by 4 bases and J by 1 base, with 13 bases between. CDR3 length: 16 residues. Germline V gene sequence: CDR1 SGHVS, CDR2 FQNEAQ.

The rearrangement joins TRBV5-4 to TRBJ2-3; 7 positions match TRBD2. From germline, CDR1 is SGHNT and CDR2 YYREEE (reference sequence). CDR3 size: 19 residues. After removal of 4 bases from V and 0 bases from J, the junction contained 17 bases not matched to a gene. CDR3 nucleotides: TGTGCCAGCAGCCTCAACCGGGACTATTCCGGGTCTAGCACAGATACGCAGTATTTT. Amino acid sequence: CASSLNRDYSGSSTDTQYF.

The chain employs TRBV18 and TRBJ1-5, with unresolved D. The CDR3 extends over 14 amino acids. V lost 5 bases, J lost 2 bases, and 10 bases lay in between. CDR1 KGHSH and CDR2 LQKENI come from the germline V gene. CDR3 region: CASSLAWGNQPQHF. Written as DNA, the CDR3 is TGTGCCAGCTCATTAGCTTGGGGCAATCAGCCCCAGCATTTT.

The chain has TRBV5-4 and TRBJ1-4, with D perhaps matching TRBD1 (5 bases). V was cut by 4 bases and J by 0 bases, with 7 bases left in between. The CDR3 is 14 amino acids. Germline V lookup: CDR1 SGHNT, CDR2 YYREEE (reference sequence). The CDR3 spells CASSDSATNEKLFF. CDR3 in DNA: TGTGCCAGCAGCGACAGTGCAACTAATGAAAAACTGTTTTTT.

The CDR3 spells CAWSRSRAEKLFF. CDR3 sequence (DNA): TGTGCCTGGAGTCGGAGCAGGGCGGAAAAACTGTTTTTT. The chain links TRBV30 to TRBJ1-4; D may be TRBD1 (5 bases). Per the germline V gene, CDR1 is GTSNPN and CDR2 is SVGIG (reference sequence). V was shortened by 2 bases and J by 8 bases, with 12 bases between the two germline ends. The CDR3 contains 13 residues.

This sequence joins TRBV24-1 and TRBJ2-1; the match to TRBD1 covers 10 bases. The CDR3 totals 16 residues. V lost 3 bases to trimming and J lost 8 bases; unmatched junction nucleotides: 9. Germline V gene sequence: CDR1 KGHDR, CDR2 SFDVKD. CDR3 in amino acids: CATSDPGTGEKYEQFF. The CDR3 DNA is TGTGCCACCAGTGATCCCGGGACAGGGGAGAAATATGAGCAGTTCTTC.

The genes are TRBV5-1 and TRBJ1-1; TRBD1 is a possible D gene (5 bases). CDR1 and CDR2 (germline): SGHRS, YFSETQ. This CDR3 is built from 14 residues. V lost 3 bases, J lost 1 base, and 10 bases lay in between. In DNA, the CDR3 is TGCGCCAGCAGCTCCGGGGGTGGGAACACTGAAGCTTTCTTT. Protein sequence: CASSSGGGNTEAFF.

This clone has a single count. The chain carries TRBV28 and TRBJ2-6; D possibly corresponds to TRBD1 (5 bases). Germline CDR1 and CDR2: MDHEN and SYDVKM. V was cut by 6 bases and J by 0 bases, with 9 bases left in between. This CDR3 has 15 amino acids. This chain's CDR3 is CASRIDSSGANVLTF. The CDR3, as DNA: TGTGCCAGCAGGATAGACAGCTCTGGGGCCAACGTCCTGACTTTC.

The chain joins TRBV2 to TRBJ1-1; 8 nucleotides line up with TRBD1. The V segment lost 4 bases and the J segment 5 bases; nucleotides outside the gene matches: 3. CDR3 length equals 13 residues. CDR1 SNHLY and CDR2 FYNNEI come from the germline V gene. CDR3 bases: TGTGCCAGCAGTGCACACAGGGGGACTGAAGCTTTCTTT. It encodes CASSAHRGTEAFF.

The CDR3 region is CASSDRGLGGYTF. The CDR3 nucleotides are TGTGCCAGCAGTGACAGGGGCTTAGGTGGCTACACCTTC. The rearrangement uses TRBV6-1 and TRBJ1-2; possible D gene TRBD1, 6 bases. The V gene lost 3 bases and the J gene lost 7 bases, with 12 bases spanning the gap. Germline values: CDR1 MNHNS, CDR2 SASEGT. The CDR3 contains 13 residues.

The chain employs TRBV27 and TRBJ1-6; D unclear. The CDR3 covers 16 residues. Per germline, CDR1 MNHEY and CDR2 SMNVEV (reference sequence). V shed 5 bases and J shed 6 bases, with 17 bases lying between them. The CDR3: CASSPRPTERNSPLHF. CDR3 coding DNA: TGTGCCAGCAGTCCCCGGCCTACTGAGCGTAATTCACCCCTCCACTTT.

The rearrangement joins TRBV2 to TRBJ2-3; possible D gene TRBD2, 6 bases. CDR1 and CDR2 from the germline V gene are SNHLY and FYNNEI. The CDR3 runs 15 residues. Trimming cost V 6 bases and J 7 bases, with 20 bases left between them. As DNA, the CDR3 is TGTGCCAGCAGGATCAGTAGCGGCGGTGCGTATACGCAGTATTTT. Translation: CASRISSGGAYTQYF.

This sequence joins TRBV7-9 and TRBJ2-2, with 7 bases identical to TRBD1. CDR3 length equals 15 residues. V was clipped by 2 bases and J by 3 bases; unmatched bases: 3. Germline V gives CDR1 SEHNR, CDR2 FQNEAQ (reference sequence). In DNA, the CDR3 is TGTGCCAGCAGCTTACCGGGACAGCACACCGGGGAGCTGTTTTTT. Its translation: CASSLPGQHTGELFF.

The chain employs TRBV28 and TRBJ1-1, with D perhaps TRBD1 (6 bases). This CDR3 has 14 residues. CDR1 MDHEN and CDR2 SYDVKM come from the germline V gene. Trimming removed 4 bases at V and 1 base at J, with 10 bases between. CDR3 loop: CASSYRVANTEAFF. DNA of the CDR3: TGTGCCAGCAGTTACAGGGTAGCGAACACTGAAGCTTTCTTT. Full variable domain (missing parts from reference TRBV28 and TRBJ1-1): DVKVTQSSRYLVKRTGEKVFLECVQDMDHENMFWYRQDPGLGLRLIYFSYDVKMKEKGDIPEGYSVSREKKERFSLILESASTNQTSMYLCASSYRVANTEAFFGQGTRLTVV.

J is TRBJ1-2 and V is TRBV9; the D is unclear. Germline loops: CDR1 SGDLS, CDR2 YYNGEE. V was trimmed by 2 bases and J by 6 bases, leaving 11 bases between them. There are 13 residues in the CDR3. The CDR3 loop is CASSVAARDGYTF. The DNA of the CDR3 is TGTGCCAGCAGCGTGGCAGCGAGGGATGGCTACACCTTC.